This note documents a single T cell receptor (beta chain) sequence. Its antigen is unidentified. Germline lookup yields CDR1 MDHEN and CDR2 SYDVKM. The V end was cut by 5 bases, the J end by 5 bases, with 15 bases between. There are 14 residues in the CDR3. Profiled with immunoSEQ multiplex PCR; TCRdb holds only in-frame clones, not every one. The table includes 56,000 or so clones, roughly 76% detected once. Regarding time point: week 47, end of study. With topical imiquimod, each dose of the vaccine consisted of 300 ug of mutant IDH1 20-mer peptide. This entry belongs to a study of a mutant IDH1 vaccine in newly diagnosed glioma.

This rearrangement joins TRBV28 to TRBJ1-1; a weak D match, TRBD1 (6 bases). The material was PBMCs, obtained from a glioma patient whose treatment included an IDH1 peptide vaccine. The clonotype was recovered from a man over 45 with glioma. The CDR3 coding sequence is TGTGCCAGCAGTCTGGGGGGGCGCGGGACTGAAGCTTTCTTT. Translation gives CASSLGGRGTEAFF.